Sequencing of this T cell receptor (beta chain) was carried out in a study of T cell changes during pregnancy in multiple sclerosis. The repertoire was sequenced with immunoSEQ multiplex PCR; TCRdb's copy has only in-frame clones and lacks some. The sample lists more than 95,000 clones; over 85% were seen once. V was trimmed by 1 base and J by 4 bases, leaving 10 bases between them. The CDR3 loop spans 13 amino acids. The germline V gene has CDR1 SQVTM and CDR2 ANQGSEA. This clone was detected only a few times. This rearrangement joins TRBV29-1 to TRBJ1-2; D is uncertain. This clonotype was obtained from a female donor with multiple sclerosis, enrolled in a pregnancy study. The sequences come from peripheral blood, collected after pregnancy. The CDR3 reads CSVEGSGFYGYTF. CDR3 nucleotide sequence: TGCAGCGTTGAAGGCTCAGGCTTCTATGGCTACACCTTC.